The clone carrying this T cell receptor beta chain was observed many times. The sample belongs to a study of neurological immune-mediated disorders. This sample's time point: longitudinal time-point 3. The method for making cDNA was 5'RACE, and it used 10-nucleotide random UMIs. TCRdb itself ran the 5' RACE reads through MiXCR, one entry per CDR3 protein. The repertoire consists of roughly 100,000 distinct CDR3 sequences, with 11% occurring once and the leading ten covering more than 2.5%. Trimming took 0 bases from V and 4 from J, leaving 5 bases between them. The CDR3 is made up of 14 amino acids. Per germline, CDR1 SGHRS and CDR2 YFSETQ.

The genes are TRBV5-1 and TRBJ1-6, with D uncertain. Specimen: PBMCs. The source of this sequence is a female donor with HTLV-1-associated myelopathy (HAM/TSP). For the CDR3, the DNA is TGCGCCAGCAGCTTGGAAGGTTATAATTCACCCCTCCACTTT. It specifies CASSLEGYNSPLHF.